A selection of T cell receptor beta chains follows, all from one sample in a study of T cells in tuberculosis. This table comes from immunoSEQ multiplex PCR, and its TCRdb copy is limited to in-frame clones, with some not included. The sample has 25,000 to 35,000 clones, 85% to 95% seen once. The sample was PBMCs. These receptors originate from a donor aged 5-35 years with latent tuberculosis or without tuberculosis infection. Some clones in this sample may be carry-over from other donors' samples. Each CDR3 is given with its conserved first and last residue. D genes are given only for firm matches. Size values are once, few and many counts, or a class for expanded clones, and some rows have none.

D: TRBD1; V: TRBV7-8; J: TRBJ1-1; size: few; DNA: TGTGCCAGCAGCCCGAGGACAGGGATTGACACTGAAGCTTTCTTT; CDR3: CASSPRTGIDTEAFF
D: -; V: TRBV6-5; J: TRBJ1-5; size: -; DNA: TGTGCCAGCAGTTACGGACAGTTCAATCAGCCCCAGCATTTT; CDR3: CASSYGQFNQPQHF
D: TRBD1; V: TRBV7-9; J: TRBJ2-7; size: -; DNA: TGTGCCAGCAGCCGGATAGGACAGGCCTACGAGCAGTACTTC; CDR3: CASSRIGQAYEQYF
D: TRBD2; V: TRBV19; J: TRBJ2-1; size: once; DNA: TGTGCCAGTAGTATTAGCGGGAGCGGCGATGAGCAGTTCTTC; CDR3: CASSISGSGDEQFF
D: TRBD2; V: TRBV6-5; J: TRBJ2-5; size: -; DNA: TGTGCCAGCAGTTACTCGTTCGGGGGGAAGGAGACCCAGTACTTC; CDR3: CASSYSFGGKETQYF
D: TRBD1; V: TRBV4-1; J: TRBJ2-7; size: -; DNA: TGCGCCAGCCGACCCTGGGGGACAGGGGTCTACGAGCAGTACTTC; CDR3: CASRPWGTGVYEQYF
D: TRBD1; V: TRBV9; J: TRBJ1-1; size: -; DNA: TGTGCCAGCACCCAAGGGACAGGGCCGGCTTTCTTT; CDR3: CASTQGTGPAFF
D: -; V: TRBV4-1; J: TRBJ1-5; size: -; DNA: TGCGCCAGCAGCCCCTCTGGACTGGGAGTTCAGCCCCAGCATTTT; CDR3: CASSPSGLGVQPQHF
D: -; V: TRBV29-1; J: TRBJ1-5; size: -; DNA: TGCAGCGTTTGGACAGATAGCAATCAGCCCCAGCATTTT; CDR3: CSVWTDSNQPQHF
D: TRBD2; V: TRBV27; J: TRBJ2-5; size: -; DNA: TGTGCCAGCAGCGATGTGGCTAGCGGGAAAGAGACCCAGTACTTC; CDR3: CASSDVASGKETQYF
D: TRBD2; V: TRBV13; J: TRBJ2-3; size: -; DNA: TGTGCCAGCAGCTCCCGACATAGCGGGAGGGCCTATACGCAGTATTTT; CDR3: CASSSRHSGRAYTQYF
D: -; V: TRBV28; J: TRBJ1-1; size: -; DNA: TGTGCCAGCAGCCGACTCGGAATTCAAGCTTTCTTT; CDR3: CASSRLGIQAFF
D: TRBD2; V: TRBV5-8; J: TRBJ2-1; size: -; DNA: TGTGCCAGCAGCTTAGAACTAGCGAGCAGTGCTGAGCAGTTCTTC; CDR3: CASSLELASSAEQFF
D: TRBD2; V: TRBV12-5; J: TRBJ2-1; size: -; DNA: TGTGCTAGTGGTTTGAGGCTAGCGGGAGCCCACAATGAGCAGTTCTTC; CDR3: CASGLRLAGAHNEQFF
D: -; V: TRBV6-1; J: TRBJ1-3; size: -; DNA: TGTGCCAGCAATTTATCTGGAAACACCATATATTTT; CDR3: CASNLSGNTIYF
D: -; V: TRBV14; J: TRBJ1-6; size: -; DNA: TGTGCCAGCAGCCAAGATGGCAGGGAAAATTCACCCCTCCACTTT; CDR3: CASSQDGRENSPLHF
D: -; V: TRBV27; J: TRBJ2-1; size: -; DNA: TGTGCCAGCAGTTTGAAGACAAAGAGTAGGGGAAAAAATGAGCAGTTCTTC; CDR3: CASSLKTKSRGKNEQFF
D: -; V: TRBV27; J: TRBJ2-5; size: -; DNA: TGTGCCAGCAGTGGGGTGGCGGGGCAAGAGACCCAGTACTTC; CDR3: CASSGVAGQETQYF
D: TRBD2; V: TRBV6-1; J: TRBJ2-1; size: -; DNA: TGTGCCAGCAGTGAAATAGCTAGCGGAGACAATGAGCAGTTCTTC; CDR3: CASSEIASGDNEQFF
D: -; V: TRBV6-1; J: TRBJ2-7; size: -; DNA: TGTGCCAGCAGTGAATCTCCAGGGCCTCCCTACGAGCAGTACTTC; CDR3: CASSESPGPPYEQYF
D: -; V: TRBV19; J: TRBJ1-2; size: -; DNA: TGTGCCAGTAGTTCCGGCTATGGCTACACCTTC; CDR3: CASSSGYGYTF
D: -; V: TRBV7-2; J: TRBJ2-2; size: -; DNA: TGTGCCAGCAGCTTCAAGAGGACCGGGGAGCTGTTTTTT; CDR3: CASSFKRTGELFF
D: -; V: TRBV19; J: TRBJ1-5; size: -; DNA: TGTGTCGCGAGACAGCCCCAGCATTTT; CDR3: CVARQPQHF
D: -; V: TRBV5-4; J: TRBJ2-7; size: -; DNA: TGTGCCAGCAGTTCTGGACTCTACGAGCAGTACTTC; CDR3: CASSSGLYEQYF
D: TRBD1; V: TRBV2; J: TRBJ1-5; size: -; DNA: TGTGCCAGCAGTCGACAGGGATATCAGTCCCAGCATTTT; CDR3: CASSRQGYQSQHF
D: -; V: TRBV5-6; J: TRBJ2-1; size: -; DNA: TGTGCCAGCAGAATATGGGACTTCGGATTTGAGCAGTTCTTC; CDR3: CASRIWDFGFEQFF
D: -; V: TRBV4-1; J: TRBJ1-1; size: -; DNA: TGCGCCAGCAGTCAAACATTGAACACTGAAGCTTTCTTT; CDR3: CASSQTLNTEAFF